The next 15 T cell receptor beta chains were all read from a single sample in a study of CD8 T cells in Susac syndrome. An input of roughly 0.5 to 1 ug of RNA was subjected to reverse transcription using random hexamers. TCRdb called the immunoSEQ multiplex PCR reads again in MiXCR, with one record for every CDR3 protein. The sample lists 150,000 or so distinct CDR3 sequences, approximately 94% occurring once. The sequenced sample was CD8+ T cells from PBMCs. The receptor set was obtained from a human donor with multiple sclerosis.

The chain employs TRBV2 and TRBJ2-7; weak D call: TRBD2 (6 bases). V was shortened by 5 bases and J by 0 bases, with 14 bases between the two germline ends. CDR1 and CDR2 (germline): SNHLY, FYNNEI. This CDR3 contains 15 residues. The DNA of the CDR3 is TGTGCCAGCAGTCCGTCCCGGGACTCCTCCTACGAGCAGTACTTC. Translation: CASSPSRDSSYEQYF.

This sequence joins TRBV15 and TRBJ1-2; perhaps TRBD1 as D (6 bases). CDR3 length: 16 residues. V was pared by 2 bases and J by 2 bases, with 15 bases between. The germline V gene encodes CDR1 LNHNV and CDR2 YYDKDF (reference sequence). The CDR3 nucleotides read TGTGCCACCAGCAGACTTCCGACAGGACTGAACTATGGCTACACCTTC. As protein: CATSRLPTGLNYGYTF.

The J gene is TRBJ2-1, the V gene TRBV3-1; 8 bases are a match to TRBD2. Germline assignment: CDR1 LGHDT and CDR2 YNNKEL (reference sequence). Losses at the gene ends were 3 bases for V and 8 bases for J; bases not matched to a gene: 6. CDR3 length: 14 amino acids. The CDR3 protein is CASSHPGGAHEQFF. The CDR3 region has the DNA TGTGCCAGCAGCCACCCCGGGGGGGCTCATGAGCAGTTCTTC.

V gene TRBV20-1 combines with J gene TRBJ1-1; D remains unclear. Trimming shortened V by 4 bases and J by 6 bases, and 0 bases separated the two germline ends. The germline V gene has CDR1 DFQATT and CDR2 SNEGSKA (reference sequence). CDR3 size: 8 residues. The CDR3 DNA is TGCAGTGCTACTGAAGCTTTCTTT. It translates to CSATEAFF.

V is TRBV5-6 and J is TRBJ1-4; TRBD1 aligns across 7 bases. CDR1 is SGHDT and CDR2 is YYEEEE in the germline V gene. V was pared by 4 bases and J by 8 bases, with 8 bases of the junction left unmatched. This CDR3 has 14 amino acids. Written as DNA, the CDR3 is TGTGCCAGCAGCCCTGACAGGGCAGCCGAAAAACTGTTTTTT. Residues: CASSPDRAAEKLFF.

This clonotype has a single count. The CDR3 sequence: CAWMRGGYNEQFF. CDR3 sequence (DNA): TGTGCCTGGATGAGGGGTGGGTACAATGAGCAGTTCTTC. This chain links TRBV30 with TRBJ2-1, with D perhaps TRBD1 or TRBD2 (5 bases each). V was shortened by 4 bases and J by 4 bases, with 11 bases between the two germline ends. CDR1 is GTSNPN and CDR2 is SVGIG in the germline V gene (reference sequence). This CDR3 has 13 residues.

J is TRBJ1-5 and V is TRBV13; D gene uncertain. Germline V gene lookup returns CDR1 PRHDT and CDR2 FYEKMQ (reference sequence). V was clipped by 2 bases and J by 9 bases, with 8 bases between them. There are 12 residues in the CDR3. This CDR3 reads CASSLRGRPQHF. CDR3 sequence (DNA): TGTGCCAGCAGCTTACGGGGTAGGCCCCAGCATTTT.

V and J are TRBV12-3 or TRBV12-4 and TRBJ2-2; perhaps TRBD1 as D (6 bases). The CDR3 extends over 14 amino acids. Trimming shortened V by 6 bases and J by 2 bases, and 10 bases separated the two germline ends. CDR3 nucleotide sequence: TGTGCCAGCAGCCTACAGGGAAACACCGGGGAGCTGTTTTTT. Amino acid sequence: CASSLQGNTGELFF.

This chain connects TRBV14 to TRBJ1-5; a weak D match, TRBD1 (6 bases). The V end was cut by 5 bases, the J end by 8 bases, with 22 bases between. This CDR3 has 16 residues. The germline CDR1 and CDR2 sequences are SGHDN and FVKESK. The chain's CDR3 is CASSYRELTSEEPQHF. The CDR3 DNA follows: TGTGCCAGCAGCTACAGGGAACTTACCTCTGAGGAGCCCCAGCATTTT.

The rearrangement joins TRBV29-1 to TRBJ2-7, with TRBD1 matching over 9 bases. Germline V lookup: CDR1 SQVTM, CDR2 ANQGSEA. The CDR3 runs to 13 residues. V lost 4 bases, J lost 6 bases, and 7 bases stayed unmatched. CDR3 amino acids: CSVGQGVSIEQYF. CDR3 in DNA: TGCAGCGTTGGACAGGGGGTAAGCATCGAGCAGTACTTC.

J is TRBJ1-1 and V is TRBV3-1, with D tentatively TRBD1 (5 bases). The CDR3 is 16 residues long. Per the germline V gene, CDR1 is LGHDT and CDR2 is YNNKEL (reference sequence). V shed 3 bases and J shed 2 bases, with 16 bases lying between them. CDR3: CASSQEGRGINTEAFF. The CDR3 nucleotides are TGTGCCAGCAGCCAGGAGGGTAGGGGCATTAACACTGAAGCTTTCTTT.

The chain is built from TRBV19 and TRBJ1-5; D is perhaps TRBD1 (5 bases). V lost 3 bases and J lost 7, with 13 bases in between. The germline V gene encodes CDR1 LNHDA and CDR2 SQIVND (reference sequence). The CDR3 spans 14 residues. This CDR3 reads CASSISRAVQPQHF. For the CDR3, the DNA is TGTGCCAGTAGTATCTCCAGGGCGGTGCAGCCCCAGCATTTT.

CDR3 loop: CASSIPKNTQYF. The DNA of the CDR3 is TGTGCCAGTAGTATCCCCAAGAATACGCAGTATTTT. The rearrangement uses TRBV19 and TRBJ2-3; D gene unclear. Trimming pared 3 bases from V and 7 bases from J, leaving 8 bases between. The CDR3 has 12 residues. The germline V gene encodes CDR1 LNHDA and CDR2 SQIVND (reference sequence).

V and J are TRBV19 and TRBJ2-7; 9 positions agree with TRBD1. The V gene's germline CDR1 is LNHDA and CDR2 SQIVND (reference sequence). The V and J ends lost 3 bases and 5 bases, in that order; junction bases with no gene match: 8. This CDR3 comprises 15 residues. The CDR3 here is CASSISGTGSHEQYF. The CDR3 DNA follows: TGTGCCAGTAGTATTTCGGGGACAGGGAGCCACGAGCAGTACTTC.

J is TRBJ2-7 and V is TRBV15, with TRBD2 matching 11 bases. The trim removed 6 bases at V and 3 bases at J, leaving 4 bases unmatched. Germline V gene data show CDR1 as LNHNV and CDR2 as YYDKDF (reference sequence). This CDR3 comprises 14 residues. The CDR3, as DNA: TGTGCCACCAGTGCCGGGACTAGCGGCTACGAGCAGTACTTC. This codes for CATSAGTSGYEQYF.